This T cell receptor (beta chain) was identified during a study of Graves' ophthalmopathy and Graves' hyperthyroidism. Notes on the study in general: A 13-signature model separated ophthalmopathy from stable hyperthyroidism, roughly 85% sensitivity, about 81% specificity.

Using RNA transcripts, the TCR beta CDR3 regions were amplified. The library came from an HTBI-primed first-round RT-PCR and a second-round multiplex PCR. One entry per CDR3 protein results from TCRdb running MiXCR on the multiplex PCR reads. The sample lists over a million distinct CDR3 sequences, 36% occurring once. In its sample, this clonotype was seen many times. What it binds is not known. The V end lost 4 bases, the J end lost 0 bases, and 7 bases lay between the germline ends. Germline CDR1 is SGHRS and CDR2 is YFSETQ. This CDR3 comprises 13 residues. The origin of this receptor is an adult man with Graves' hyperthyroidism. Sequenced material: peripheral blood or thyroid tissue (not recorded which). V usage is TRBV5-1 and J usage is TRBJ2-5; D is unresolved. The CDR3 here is CASSEGHQETQYF. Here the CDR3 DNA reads TGCGCCAGCAGCGAAGGCCACCAAGAGACCCAGTACTTC.